This T cell receptor beta chain was sequenced in a study of CD8+ T cells in alopecia areata. On this clone: Its antigen is unidentified.

cDNA serving as the sequencing template came from extracted, reverse transcribed RNA. Using immunoSEQ multiplex PCR, the repertoire was profiled, and TCRdb retains in-frame clones only, with some absent. Here the sample spans around 190,000 clones, 56% being singletons. General study findings and limits: Possibly because of HLA-related factors, TCR sharing was less clear across patients than in mice. Greater clonality was observed in lesional scalp samples, especially alopecia totalis/universalis, versus normal scalp. Sequencing of scalp samples also includes resident alphabeta T cells from normal skin.

This CDR3 region has 14 residues. CDR1 and CDR2 (germline): SQVTM, ANQGSEA. V was clipped by 6 bases and J by 1 base, with 10 bases between them. The TCR was taken from a human donor in good health. The specimen sequenced was CD8+ T cells sorted from blood. The rearrangement uses TRBV29-1 and TRBJ2-6; D not certain. The CDR3 loop is CSVLETSGANVLTF. In nucleotides, the CDR3 is TGCAGCGTCCTGGAAACGTCTGGGGCCAACGTCCTGACTTTC.